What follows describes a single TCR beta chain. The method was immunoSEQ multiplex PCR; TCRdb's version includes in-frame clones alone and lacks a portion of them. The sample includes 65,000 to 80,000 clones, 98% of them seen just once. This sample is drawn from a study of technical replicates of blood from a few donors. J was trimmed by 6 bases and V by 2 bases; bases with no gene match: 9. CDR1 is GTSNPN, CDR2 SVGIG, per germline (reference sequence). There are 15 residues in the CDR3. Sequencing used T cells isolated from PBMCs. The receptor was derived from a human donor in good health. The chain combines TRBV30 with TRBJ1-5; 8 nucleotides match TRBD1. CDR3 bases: TGTGCCTGGAGTTTGACAGGGGAAGGAAGTCAGCCCCAGCATTTT. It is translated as CAWSLTGEGSQPQHF.